One and the same sample provided the 32 T cell receptor beta chains below, sequenced in a study of monozygotic twins with inflammatory bowel disease. TCRdb re-called the 5' RACE reads; one entry per CDR3 protein, DNA not given. Recorded for this sample: 300,000 to 400,000 distinct CDR3 sequences. Material for sequencing was blood. These receptors were obtained from a human donor with ulcerative colitis or Crohn's disease, or a healthy co-twin of an affected twin (not recorded which).

This chain joins TRBV3-1 and TRBJ2-5; the TCRdb call, TRBD2, lacks DNA for checking. CDR3 length: 15 residues. Germline V CDR1 and CDR2: LGHDT, YNNKEL (reference sequence). CDR3 in amino acids: CASSQEGGLVETQYF.

The rearrangement links TRBV5-1 to TRBJ2-3; TCRdb calls TRBD1, which cannot be checked without DNA. The CDR3 spans 15 residues. Germline loops: CDR1 SGHRS, CDR2 YFSETQ. This CDR3 reads CASSWGTGSTDTQYF.

The chain is built from TRBV25-1 and TRBJ1-2; TCRdb designates TRBD1, a call that cannot be tested without DNA. The germline gives CDR1 MGHDK, CDR2 SYGVNS. The CDR3 is 18 amino acids. The CDR3 loop is CASSEPPGQGLANYGYTF.

The V call is TRBV6-1, the J call TRBJ2-4; TCRdb lists TRBD2, though no DNA is available to test this call. The CDR3 extends over 14 amino acids. Germline lookup yields CDR1 MNHNS and CDR2 SASEGT. The CDR3 loop reads CASSERGLASIQYF.

The chain links TRBV5-1 to TRBJ2-5; no DNA is available, so the TRBD2 call from TCRdb remains unchecked. The CDR3 length is 17 residues. Germline lookup yields CDR1 SGHRS and CDR2 YFSETQ. The CDR3 reads CASSSGTSGSTQETQYF.

The chain recombines TRBV20-1 with TRBJ2-7; no DNA is available, so the TRBD1 call from TCRdb remains unchecked. The CDR3 extends over 12 amino acids. Germline lookup yields CDR1 DFQATT and CDR2 SNEGSKA (reference sequence). The CDR3 sequence is CSANHPWDEQYF.

The gene calls are TRBV10-3 and TRBJ2-3; the TRBD2 assignment by TCRdb is unverifiable without DNA. The CDR3 has 13 amino acids. Per the germline V gene, CDR1 is ENHRY and CDR2 is SYGVKD. The CDR3 sequence: CASAGLDADTQYF.

The chain combines TRBV20-1 with TRBJ2-7. CDR3 length: 13 residues. CDR1 and CDR2 from the germline V gene are DFQATT and SNEGSKA (reference sequence). The CDR3 reads CSAMDPTGNEQYF.

The J gene is TRBJ2-3, the V gene TRBV30. CDR3 length: 15 residues. Germline V CDR1 and CDR2: GTSNPN, SVGIG (reference sequence). CDR3 amino acids: CAWSVFGKGTDTQYF.

The chain links TRBV7-3 to TRBJ2-4; lacking DNA, the TRBD1 call made by TCRdb goes unchecked. CDR1 and CDR2 (germline): SGHTA, FQGTGA. This CDR3 comprises 17 residues. The CDR3 loop is CASSSWTGGMAKNIQYF. Based on the CDR3 plus reference TRBV7-3 and TRBJ2-4, the full variable domain is GAGVSQTPSNKVTEKGKYVELRCDPISGHTALYWYRQSLGQGPEFLIYFQGTGAADDSGLPNDRFFAVRPEGSVSTLKIQRTERGDSAVYLCASSSWTGGMAKNIQYFGAGTRLSVL.

The gene calls are TRBV6-1 and TRBJ2-7. In germline, CDR1 is MNHNS, CDR2 SASEGT. The length of the CDR3 is 13 residues. Here the CDR3 reads CASRRTGPYEQYF.

V and J are TRBV7-9 and TRBJ1-1; TCRdb's D gene call, TRBD1, goes unchecked for lack of DNA. This CDR3 is built from 14 residues. The germline CDR1 and CDR2 sequences are SEHNR and FQNEAQ (reference sequence). The CDR3 protein is CASSPGTSQGGAFF.

The gene calls are TRBV15 and TRBJ2-3; as DNA is missing, the TRBD2 call by TCRdb cannot be tested. Germline CDR1 and CDR2: LNHNV and YYDKDF (reference sequence). This CDR3 comprises 14 residues. The CDR3 loop is CATSRDRGTDTQYF.

V and J are TRBV10-1 and TRBJ1-2; TCRdb picks TRBD1, but there is no DNA to check that call. This CDR3 region has 18 residues. Germline CDR1 reads WNHNN; CDR2 reads SYGVQD (reference sequence). This chain's CDR3 is CASPTSSGVRPANYGYTF.

J is TRBJ2-5 and V is TRBV20-1; as DNA is missing, the TRBD1 call by TCRdb cannot be tested. There are 13 residues in the CDR3. Germline assignment: CDR1 DFQATT and CDR2 SNEGSKA (reference sequence). The CDR3: CSASRDGLGTQYF.

The chain uses TRBV12-3 or TRBV12-4 and TRBJ2-3; lacking DNA, the TRBD2 call made by TCRdb goes unchecked. The CDR3 is 16 residues long. CDR3 sequence: CASSRISSGGTDTQYF.

This rearrangement joins TRBV12-3 or TRBV12-4 to TRBJ1-5. The CDR3 is 15 residues long. CDR3: CASRAKGFTNQPQHF.

The chain is built from TRBV6-1 and TRBJ1-1; TCRdb reports TRBD1, a call that lacks DNA to check it against. The germline V gene encodes CDR1 MNHNS and CDR2 SASEGT. The length of the CDR3 is 14 residues. The CDR3 here is CASSEQGPNTEAFF.

The rearrangement links TRBV5-1 to TRBJ1-1. Germline V gene lookup returns CDR1 SGHRS and CDR2 YFSETQ. The CDR3 consists of 14 residues. The CDR3 sequence is CASSLDNLGSEAFF.

The chain joins TRBV12-3 or TRBV12-4 to TRBJ2-1. The CDR3 extends over 15 amino acids. Here the CDR3 reads CASSFGGSTRDEQFF.

This rearrangement joins TRBV5-1 to TRBJ2-3; TCRdb returns TRBD1, unconfirmable since there is no DNA. CDR3 size: 15 residues. Germline V gene lookup returns CDR1 SGHRS and CDR2 YFSETQ. The CDR3 region is CASSWSGARTDTQYF.

V is TRBV20-1 and J is TRBJ2-7; TCRdb outputs TRBD2, but without DNA this stays unchecked. In germline, CDR1 is DFQATT, CDR2 SNEGSKA (reference sequence). This CDR3 contains 15 residues. The CDR3 sequence is CSARDPLAGAREQYF.

The CDR3 region is CASSLIWTGTHEQYF. The J gene is TRBJ2-7, the V gene TRBV12-3 or TRBV12-4; without DNA, the TCRdb call of TRBD1 cannot be checked. The CDR3 has 15 residues.

The rearrangement joins TRBV10-3 to TRBJ1-2; TCRdb outputs TRBD1, but without DNA this stays unchecked. CDR1 ENHRY and CDR2 SYGVKD come from the germline V gene. The CDR3 has 14 amino acids. The CDR3 sequence: CAIRGTAANYGYTF.

This sequence joins TRBV20-1 and TRBJ2-1; lacking DNA, the TRBD2 call made by TCRdb goes unchecked. Per germline, CDR1 DFQATT and CDR2 SNEGSKA (reference sequence). CDR3 length equals 20 residues. The CDR3 loop is CSARYPSGLAGSFPVNEQFF.

V gene TRBV12-3 or TRBV12-4 combines with J gene TRBJ1-4; as DNA is missing, the TRBD1 call by TCRdb cannot be tested. The CDR3 totals 15 residues. The CDR3 sequence: CASRLSGATSEKLFF.

V usage is TRBV15 and J usage is TRBJ1-5; TCRdb selects TRBD1, and the lack of DNA leaves this call unchecked. The V gene's germline CDR1 is LNHNV and CDR2 YYDKDF (reference sequence). There are 15 residues in the CDR3. The CDR3: CATSSYRDSNQPQHF.

V is TRBV5-1 and J is TRBJ2-7. The germline V gene has CDR1 SGHRS and CDR2 YFSETQ. CDR3 length: 13 amino acids. The CDR3 spells CASSLSNTYEQYF.

The rearrangement joins TRBV5-6 to TRBJ2-5; there is no DNA to check the TCRdb D call of TRBD1. The CDR3 totals 15 residues. The germline gives CDR1 SGHDT, CDR2 YYEEEE. This chain's CDR3 is CASSLVRGVGETQYF. Based on the CDR3 plus reference TRBV5-6 and TRBJ2-5, the full variable domain is DAGVTQSPTHLIKTRGQQVTLRCSPKSGHDTVSWYQQALGQGPQFIFQYYEEEERQRGNFPDRFSGHQFPNYSSELNVNALLLGDSALYLCASSLVRGVGETQYFGPGTRLLVL.

The chain combines TRBV6-1 with TRBJ2-3; lacking DNA, the TRBD2 call made by TCRdb goes unchecked. CDR3 size: 14 residues. CDR1 and CDR2 from the germline V gene are MNHNS and SASEGT. The CDR3 is CASSRDYHTDTQYF.

This sequence joins TRBV28 and TRBJ2-1. CDR3 size: 12 residues. Per germline, CDR1 MDHEN and CDR2 SYDVKM. This CDR3 reads CASSSNGYEQFF.

The rearrangement uses TRBV7-8 and TRBJ2-3; absent DNA, TCRdb's TRBD2 call cannot be checked. Germline values: CDR1 SGHVS, CDR2 FQNEAQ. The CDR3 runs 17 residues. CDR3 loop: CASSPLRQLSRTDTQYF.